This T cell receptor (beta chain) emerged from a study of shared clonotypes between healthy human individuals. Study-wide findings and caveats: Since donors were few, the genetic and exposure-history diversity represented was limited.

The donors were adults (healthy and HIV-negative) with no recent acute infections or vaccinations. The germline V gene encodes CDR1 MNHEY and CDR2 SVGAGI. The CDR3 has 12 amino acids. The V and J ends lost 6 bases and 1 base respectively, with 6 bases between them. As to this clone: Its target is unknown.

The table came from immunoSEQ multiplex PCR; TCRdb's copy has only in-frame clones and leaves some out. The repertoire holds hundreds of thousands of clones, around three quarters seen once, with 12% in the top ten. This TCR derives from a middle-aged woman in good health. Some clones in this sample may be carry-over from other donors' samples. The sequencing input was PBMCs. The chain uses TRBV6-5 and TRBJ1-1; D gene unclear. The CDR3 loop reads CASRGGNTEAFF. The CDR3 DNA is TGTGCCAGCAGGGGAGGGAACACTGAAGCTTTCTTT.